Below, one T cell receptor (beta chain) is given with its context. Its target is unknown. The data derive from a study of beta chain features in type 1 diabetes. The study reverse transcribed the entire isolated RNA, so it sequenced expressed TCRB transcripts. Some 3.3 million reads per sample on average were obtained from naive, central memory and regulatory T cell samples. Clones were read by immunoSEQ multiplex PCR, and TCRdb kept only the in-frame ones, dropping some. Among a few hundred thousand clones, roughly 30% were seen once, and the ten largest hold around 0.065%. Over 95% purity was reached by all sorted populations. Whole-study findings and limits: In type 1 diabetes patients, VDJ junctions had fewer insertions; deletions at these junctions were more frequent.

The material sequenced was naive CD4+ T cells from blood. The source is a man between 18 and 35 years old in good health.

CDR3 in amino acids: CASSGQGIIRNTEAFF. The CDR3 region has the DNA TGTGCCAGCAGCGGACAGGGGATAATCAGGAACACTGAAGCTTTCTTT. The chain is built from TRBV9 and TRBJ1-1, with TRBD1 matching 8 bases. Trimming took 3 bases from V and 1 from J; bases not matched to a gene: 8. This CDR3 contains 16 residues. Per germline, CDR1 SGDLS and CDR2 YYNGEE.